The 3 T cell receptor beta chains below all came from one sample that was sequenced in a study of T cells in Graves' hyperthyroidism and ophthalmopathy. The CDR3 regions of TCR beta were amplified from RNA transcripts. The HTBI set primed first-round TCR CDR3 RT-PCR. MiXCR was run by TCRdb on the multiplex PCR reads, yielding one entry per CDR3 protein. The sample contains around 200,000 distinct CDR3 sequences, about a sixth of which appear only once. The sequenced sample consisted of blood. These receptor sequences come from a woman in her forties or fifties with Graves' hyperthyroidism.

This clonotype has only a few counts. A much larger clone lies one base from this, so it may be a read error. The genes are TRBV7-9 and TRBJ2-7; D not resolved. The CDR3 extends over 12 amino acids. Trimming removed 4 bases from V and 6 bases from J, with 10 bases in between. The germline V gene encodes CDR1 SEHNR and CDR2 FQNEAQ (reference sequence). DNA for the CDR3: TGTGCCAGCAGCTCAGTAGGGTTCGAGCAGTACTTC. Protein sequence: CASSSVGFEQYF. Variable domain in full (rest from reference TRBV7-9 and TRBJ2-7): DTGVSQNPRHKITKRGQNVTFRCDPISEHNRLYWYRQTLGQGPEFLTYFQNEAQLEKSRLLSDRFSAERPKGSFSTLEIQRTEQGDSAMYLCASSSVGFEQYFGPGTRLTVT.

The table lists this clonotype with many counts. The CDR3 loop is CASSLSGGRDTQYF. Written as DNA, the CDR3 is TGTGCCAGCAGCTTGAGCGGGGGGCGTGATACGCAGTATTTT. The chain links TRBV7-2 to TRBJ2-3; TRBD2 matches 9 bases. With V trimmed by 3 bases and J by 6 bases, 4 bases remained unmatched. CDR3 length equals 14 residues. Germline CDR1 and CDR2: SGHTA and FQGNSA.

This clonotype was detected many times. CDR3 sequence reads: CASSEDRVANYGYTF. The DNA for the CDR3 is TGTGCCAGCAGTGAAGACAGGGTAGCTAACTATGGCTACACCTTC. The chain uses TRBV6-1 and TRBJ1-2; possibly TRBD1 for D (6 bases). From germline, CDR1 is MNHNS and CDR2 SASEGT. This CDR3 is built from 15 residues. V lost 1 base and J lost 0, with 9 bases in between.